This entry lists 2 T cell receptor beta chains sequenced from one sample in a study of blood T cell repertoires in COVID-19 (dated by TCRdb to the early 2020s). Library generation was performed with the immunoSEQ multiplex PCR assay. TCRdb provides this immuneACCESS table in a form limited to in-frame rearrangements. Some clones are lacking; in checked studies, under half of them reflect an unresolved V gene, and why the rest are absent is not known. This sample comprises some 210,000 clones, about 81% of them detected only once. The top ten clonotypes cover about 9% of the sample. Sequenced: PBMCs or T cells enriched from blood (not recorded which). These receptors were collected from a man aged 35-49 years who had recovered from COVID-19.

This rearrangement joins TRBV6-6 to TRBJ1-4; no definite D call. The germline gives CDR1 MNHNY, CDR2 SVGAGI (reference sequence). The CDR3 consists of 14 residues. Trimming shortened V by 7 bases and J by 4 bases, and 13 bases separated the two germline ends. CDR3 coding DNA: TGTGCCAGCAATCCCGGGATCAGTAATGAAAAACTGTTTTTT. Protein product: CASNPGISNEKLFF.

This sequence joins TRBV30 and TRBJ2-1; 7 bases are shared with TRBD2. V lost 3 bases and J lost 5; bases outside the gene matches: 13. This CDR3 is built from 16 residues. Germline V gene data show CDR1 as GTSNPN and CDR2 as SVGIG (reference sequence). The CDR3 is CAWSPPGGAGHNEQFF. CDR3 DNA: TGTGCCTGGAGCCCCCCGGGAGGTGCGGGTCACAATGAGCAGTTCTTC.